The 2 T cell receptor beta chains listed next were all sequenced from one sample in a study of blood T cell repertoires in COVID-19. TCRdb's table, derived via immunoSEQ multiplex PCR, lists solely in-frame clones and lacks some. The repertoire consists of around 200,000 clones, with approximately 87% occurring once and the leading ten covering around 21%. Sequences were obtained from peripheral blood. The receptors were gathered from a man between 70 and 80 years old with active or convalescent COVID-19.

The V call is TRBV6-5, the J call TRBJ1-5; D gene unclear. V gave up 6 bases and J gave up 4 bases, with 16 bases separating them. The length of the CDR3 is 15 residues. From germline, CDR1 is MNHEY and CDR2 SVGAGI. The CDR3: CASSQLGRQNQPQHF. The CDR3 bases are TGTGCCAGCAGCCAACTAGGACGCCAGAATCAGCCCCAGCATTTT.

The chain combines TRBV10-1 with TRBJ2-3; tentatively, D is TRBD2 (5 bases). V was cut by 2 bases and J by 3 bases, with 15 bases left in between. CDR3 length: 16 residues. CDR1 is WNHNN, CDR2 SYGVQD, per germline (reference sequence). CDR3 protein: CASSEIGVLGTDTQYF. The CDR3, as DNA: TGCGCCAGCAGTGAGATCGGGGTACTAGGGACAGATACGCAGTATTTT.